The source of this T cell receptor (beta chain) is a study of T cell responses to AZD1222 COVID-19 vaccine. Regarding the study as a whole: After two AZD1222 doses, spike-specific TCR breadth and depth rose versus day 0.

The sample holds one count of this clone. Its cognate antigen is unknown. Libraries were prepared by immunoSEQ multiplex PCR; TCRdb keeps only in-frame clonotypes and omits some of them. The sample has 150,000 to 200,000 clones; 85% to 95% are singletons. The CDR3 spans 15 residues. Deletions cut 1 base from V and 1 base from J, with 8 bases between. Germline CDR1 reads SGHDN; CDR2 reads FVKESK. The TCR sequence derives from an adult in good health. The chain employs TRBV14 and TRBJ1-3; D gene unclear. This sample comprised peripheral blood, obtained on day 0 of AZD1222 vaccination. The DNA for the CDR3 is TGTGCCAGCAGCCAAGCTCGGGGATCTGGAAACACCATATATTTT. This translates into CASSQARGSGNTIYF.